This passage covers 6 T cell receptor beta chains from one sample sequenced in a study of T cell responses to AZD1222 COVID-19 vaccine. Sequencing used immunoSEQ multiplex PCR; TCRdb keeps in-frame clones, though not all of them. The table records under 200,000 clones, 85% to 95% of them present only once. The sequencing used peripheral blood, collected 28 days after the second dose of the MenACWY control vaccine. The receptor source for this set is an adult who received the MenACWY meningococcal vaccine as a control.

The chain joins TRBV6-4 to TRBJ2-1; 15 positions agree with TRBD2. The V segment lost 4 bases and the J segment 7 bases; nucleotides outside the gene matches: 5. The CDR3 runs to 16 residues. Germline V gives CDR1 MRHNA, CDR2 SNTAGT. CDR3 in amino acids: CASSVGLAGGRNEQFF. The CDR3 nucleotides read TGTGCCAGCAGTGTGGGACTAGCGGGAGGTCGTAATGAGCAGTTCTTC.

This rearrangement joins TRBV6-5 to TRBJ2-2, with 8 bases that match TRBD2. Germline V gene sequence: CDR1 MNHEY, CDR2 SVGAGI. The CDR3 sequence is 13 residues long. V was clipped by 10 bases and J by 3 bases; unmatched bases: 4. CDR3 nucleotides: TGTGCCACCTGCGGGGGGTACACCGGGGAGCTGTTTTTT. The encoded protein is CATCGGYTGELFF.

This clone was observed a single time. The chain is built from TRBV7-2 and TRBJ1-2; D is unclear. The CDR3 extends over 14 amino acids. V dropped 0 bases and J dropped 1 base, with 6 bases sitting between them. Germline-derived CDR1 and CDR2 are SGHTA and FQGNSA. The CDR3 protein is CASSLAGLNYGYTF. In DNA form, the CDR3 reads TGTGCCAGCAGCTTAGCAGGACTTAACTATGGCTACACCTTC. Filled out from reference TRBV7-2 and TRBJ1-2, the complete variable domain reads GAGVSQSPSNKVTEKGKDVELRCDPISGHTALYWYRQSLGQGLEFLIYFQGNSAPDKSGLPSDRFSAERTGGSVSTLTIQRTQQEDSAVYLCASSLAGLNYGYTFGSGTRLTVV.

The chain employs TRBV29-1 and TRBJ1-2; tentatively, D is TRBD1 (5 bases). V was shortened by 2 bases and J by 6 bases, with 10 bases between the two germline ends. There are 12 residues in the CDR3. Per the germline V gene, CDR1 is SQVTM and CDR2 is ANQGSEA. CDR3 sequence reads: CSVEKGKHGYTF. The CDR3 region has the DNA TGCAGCGTTGAAAAGGGGAAGCATGGCTACACCTTC. The whole variable domain, filled in from reference TRBV29-1 and TRBJ1-2, reads SAVISQKPSRDICQRGTSLTIQCQVDSQVTMMFWYRQQPGQSLTLIATANQGSEATYESGFVIDKFPISRPNLTFSTLTVSNMSPEDSSIYLCSVEKGKHGYTFGSGTRLTVV.

The rearrangement joins TRBV4-2 to TRBJ2-3, with TRBD1 matching 7 bases. Germline V lookup: CDR1 LGHNA, CDR2 YNFKEQ. CDR3 length: 16 amino acids. The J segment lost 2 bases and the V segment lost 3 bases, leaving 8 bases of the junction unmatched. CDR3 nucleotides: TGTGCCAGCAGCCATAACCAGGGGGAGCCCACAGATACGCAGTATTTT. It codes for CASSHNQGEPTDTQYF.

The V call is TRBV7-6, the J call TRBJ1-4, with 8 bases fitting TRBD1. J gave up 10 bases and V 1 base, and 11 bases lay outside the gene matches. The CDR3 totals 16 residues. The germline V gene has CDR1 SGHVS and CDR2 FNYEAQ. CDR3 sequence: CASSLVQGALLGKLFF. The CDR3 nucleotides are TGTGCCAGCAGCTTAGTCCAGGGGGCCTTGCTAGGAAAACTGTTTTTT.